These T cell receptor beta chains were read from a single sample in a study of T cells after yellow fever vaccination. A single record per CDR3 protein comes from TCRdb applying MiXCR to the 5' RACE reads. The top ten hold more than 13% of the sample, which has around 590,000 distinct CDR3 sequences, approximately 13% seen once. Source: PBMCs, taken on the day of the yellow fever booster vaccination. All receptors derive from a man younger than 45 who received the YFV17D yellow fever vaccine. Each CDR3 is given with its conserved first and last residue. The order of the fields is V gene, D gene, clone size, J gene, CDR3 DNA, CDR3 protein. The D gene is left open where the match is weak. Not every row has a clone size; where given, it reads once, few, many or a size class.

v_gene: TRBV20-1; d_gene: .; abundance: few; j_gene: TRBJ2-7; CDR3nt: TGCAGTGCATCTGCGGGGAGCCACGAGCAGTACTTC; CDR3aa: CSASAGSHEQYF
v_gene: TRBV18; d_gene: .; abundance: .; j_gene: TRBJ2-3; CDR3nt: TGTGCCAGCTCCCCTAACTCGGCAGATACGCAGTATTTT; CDR3aa: CASSPNSADTQYF
v_gene: TRBV12-5; d_gene: .; abundance: .; j_gene: TRBJ2-2; CDR3nt: TGTGCTAGTGGCCGCAACCGGGCCCAGCCAACCGGGGAGCTGTTTTTT; CDR3aa: CASGRNRAQPTGELFF
v_gene: TRBV27; d_gene: .; abundance: many; j_gene: TRBJ2-2; CDR3nt: TGTGCCAGTCCCCCCAGAATTTTGTGCCCGAACACCGGGGAGCTGTTTTTT; CDR3aa: CASPPRILCPNTGELFF
v_gene: TRBV20-1; d_gene: TRBD1; abundance: few; j_gene: TRBJ2-5; CDR3nt: TGCAGTGCTAGAGTTGGGACAGCCCAAGAGACCCAGTACTTC; CDR3aa: CSARVGTAQETQYF
v_gene: TRBV24-1; d_gene: .; abundance: few; j_gene: TRBJ2-6; CDR3nt: TGTGCCACCAGTGAGACCCGGGTCGGCTCTGGGGCCAACGTCCTGACTTTC; CDR3aa: CATSETRVGSGANVLTF
v_gene: TRBV10-3; d_gene: .; abundance: few; j_gene: TRBJ1-5; CDR3nt: TGTGCCATCAGTGGGGGGGACAGCAATCAGCCCCAGCATTTT; CDR3aa: CAISGGDSNQPQHF
v_gene: TRBV5-1; d_gene: .; abundance: few; j_gene: TRBJ1-4; CDR3nt: TGCGCCAGCAGAAGAACGGGGGGGCCGGAAAAACTGTTTTTT; CDR3aa: CASRRTGGPEKLFF
v_gene: TRBV29-1; d_gene: .; abundance: .; j_gene: TRBJ2-1; CDR3nt: TGCAGCGTCCCCCGGGCGGGCGAGCAGTTCTTC; CDR3aa: CSVPRAGEQFF
v_gene: TRBV20-1; d_gene: TRBD2; abundance: .; j_gene: TRBJ2-1; CDR3nt: TGCAGTGTAACCGGGACTAGCGGGAGGGCTAACAATGAGCAGTTCTTC; CDR3aa: CSVTGTSGRANNEQFF
v_gene: TRBV5-1; d_gene: TRBD1; abundance: few; j_gene: TRBJ2-3; CDR3nt: TGCGCCAGCAGCGGCTACCTTCGGACAGGGGGCACAGATACGCAGTATTTT; CDR3aa: CASSGYLRTGGTDTQYF
v_gene: TRBV28; d_gene: .; abundance: few; j_gene: TRBJ1-1; CDR3nt: TGTGCCAGCAGTACCTCTTCCGGGACGGGGAACACTGAAGCTTTCTTT; CDR3aa: CASSTSSGTGNTEAFF
v_gene: TRBV7-2; d_gene: TRBD2; abundance: many; j_gene: TRBJ2-5; CDR3nt: TGTGCCAGCAGCTTAAGGCGGGAGAGCGGGGAGACCCAGTACTTC; CDR3aa: CASSLRRESGETQYF
v_gene: TRBV20-1; d_gene: .; abundance: .; j_gene: TRBJ2-1; CDR3nt: TGCAGTGCTAGAGGTGGGTCTCTTGACAATGAGCAGTTCTTC; CDR3aa: CSARGGSLDNEQFF
v_gene: TRBV7-2; d_gene: .; abundance: .; j_gene: TRBJ2-5; CDR3nt: TGTGCCAGCAGCTTAGCGCACGGGAGTGAGACCCAGTACTTC; CDR3aa: CASSLAHGSETQYF
v_gene: TRBV7-2; d_gene: .; abundance: few; j_gene: TRBJ2-7; CDR3nt: TGTGCCAGCAGAGCGAGCGGAGGAAGCTCCTACGAGCAGTACTTC; CDR3aa: CASRASGGSSYEQYF
v_gene: TRBV5-1; d_gene: TRBD2; abundance: few; j_gene: TRBJ2-3; CDR3nt: TGCGCCAGCAGCGCTGCTCGGGCTAGCGGACCGAGCACAGATACGCAGTATTTT; CDR3aa: CASSAARASGPSTDTQYF
v_gene: TRBV20-1; d_gene: .; abundance: few; j_gene: TRBJ2-3; CDR3nt: TGCAGTACTAGAACCTGGGGAGATACGCAGTATTTT; CDR3aa: CSTRTWGDTQYF
v_gene: TRBV6-2/TRBV6-3; d_gene: .; abundance: .; j_gene: TRBJ2-4; CDR3nt: TGTGCCAGCAGTCACAGAAAAAACATTCAGTACTTC; CDR3aa: CASSHRKNIQYF
v_gene: TRBV7-3; d_gene: TRBD2; abundance: few; j_gene: TRBJ2-1; CDR3nt: TGTGCCAGCAGCCCCTCGACAGTTAGCGGGAGTACCCAAAATTACAATGAGCAGTTCTTC; CDR3aa: CASSPSTVSGSTQNYNEQFF
v_gene: TRBV20-1; d_gene: .; abundance: few; j_gene: TRBJ1-6; CDR3nt: TGCAGTGCGGGTGTAGTGGGGTCCTATAATTCACCCCTCCACTTT; CDR3aa: CSAGVVGSYNSPLHF
v_gene: TRBV27; d_gene: .; abundance: .; j_gene: TRBJ2-2; CDR3nt: TGTGCCAGCAGTTTATTCTCTCAGGGTGGCACCGGGGAGCTGTTTTTT; CDR3aa: CASSLFSQGGTGELFF
v_gene: TRBV11-1; d_gene: TRBD2; abundance: few; j_gene: TRBJ2-1; CDR3nt: TGTGCCAGCAGCCATTTATTTGGTGGCGGGAGCTCCTACAATGAGCAGTTCTTC; CDR3aa: CASSHLFGGGSSYNEQFF
v_gene: TRBV5-1; d_gene: TRBD2; abundance: .; j_gene: TRBJ2-5; CDR3nt: TGCGCCAGCAGCTCGGGACTAGCGGGTGTAGAGACCCAGTACTTC; CDR3aa: CASSSGLAGVETQYF
v_gene: TRBV20-1; d_gene: .; abundance: .; j_gene: TRBJ2-2; CDR3nt: TGCAGTGCTAGAAGAGGGGGAGCGAACACCGGGGAGCTGTTTTTT; CDR3aa: CSARRGGANTGELFF
v_gene: TRBV6-1; d_gene: .; abundance: many; j_gene: TRBJ2-3; CDR3nt: TGTGCCAGCAGTGAGTGGACAGATACGCAGTATTTT; CDR3aa: CASSEWTDTQYF
v_gene: TRBV6-1; d_gene: .; abundance: .; j_gene: TRBJ1-2; CDR3nt: TGTGCCAGCAGTGAATTCGCAGGACGGCGGCGGTTTGATGGCTACACCTTC; CDR3aa: CASSEFAGRRRFDGYTF
v_gene: TRBV7-3; d_gene: TRBD2; abundance: few; j_gene: TRBJ2-2; CDR3nt: TGTGCCAGCAGCTCGACTATGCGGGAGGGCCCCGGGGAGCTGTTTTTT; CDR3aa: CASSSTMREGPGELFF
v_gene: TRBV5-1; d_gene: .; abundance: .; j_gene: TRBJ2-5; CDR3nt: TGCGCCAGCAGAGGCTGGCAAGAGACCCAGTACTTC; CDR3aa: CASRGWQETQYF
v_gene: TRBV4-1; d_gene: .; abundance: .; j_gene: TRBJ1-5; CDR3nt: TGCGCCAGCAGCCAACCACTCCTCGTACACGGCCTGCTCGAAGGCAATCAGCCCCAGCATTTT; CDR3aa: CASSQPLLVHGLLEGNQPQHF
v_gene: TRBV20-1; d_gene: .; abundance: few; j_gene: TRBJ2-1; CDR3nt: TGCAGTGCTACTAGCGCGAACTACAATGAGCAGTTCTTC; CDR3aa: CSATSANYNEQFF
v_gene: TRBV25-1; d_gene: TRBD2; abundance: .; j_gene: TRBJ2-5; CDR3nt: TGTGCCACACAGTTAGGTACTAGCGGGAACCAAGAGACCCAGTACTTC; CDR3aa: CATQLGTSGNQETQYF
v_gene: TRBV5-1; d_gene: TRBD1; abundance: few; j_gene: TRBJ2-7; CDR3nt: TGCGCCAGCAGCCCCACTGGACAGGGGGAGTACGAGCAGTACTTC; CDR3aa: CASSPTGQGEYEQYF
v_gene: TRBV11-3; d_gene: .; abundance: few; j_gene: TRBJ2-3; CDR3nt: TGTGCCAGCAGCCAGGGGCACTCTAGCACAGATACGCAGTATTTT; CDR3aa: CASSQGHSSTDTQYF
v_gene: TRBV4-3; d_gene: .; abundance: many; j_gene: TRBJ2-2; CDR3nt: TGCGCCAGCAGCCAATCAGGGGTACCCGGGGAGCTGTTTTTT; CDR3aa: CASSQSGVPGELFF
v_gene: TRBV7-2; d_gene: .; abundance: many; j_gene: TRBJ2-1; CDR3nt: TGTGCCAGCAGCGTAAACTCCTACAATGAGCAGTTCTTC; CDR3aa: CASSVNSYNEQFF
v_gene: TRBV10-3; d_gene: .; abundance: .; j_gene: TRBJ2-1; CDR3nt: TGTGCCATCAGTAGCTCGACCGAGGCCCCCGATGAGCAGTTCTTC; CDR3aa: CAISSSTEAPDEQFF
v_gene: TRBV9; d_gene: .; abundance: few; j_gene: TRBJ2-1; CDR3nt: TGTGCCAGCAGCGTAGCAGCAGTGCAATCCTACAATGAGCAGTTCTTC; CDR3aa: CASSVAAVQSYNEQFF
v_gene: TRBV28; d_gene: .; abundance: few; j_gene: TRBJ1-2; CDR3nt: TGTGCCAGCAGTATACAGGGAACCTATGGCTACACCTTC; CDR3aa: CASSIQGTYGYTF
v_gene: TRBV12-3/TRBV12-4; d_gene: .; abundance: few; j_gene: TRBJ2-1; CDR3nt: TGTGCCAGCAGTTCACAGGTGGGGCAGTTCTTC; CDR3aa: CASSSQVGQFF